This T cell receptor (beta chain) appears in the sequencing data of a study of blood T cell repertoires in COVID-19 (dated by TCRdb to about 2020). A note on the overall study: Samples from collaborators originated in the United States, Italy and Spain and spanned both the acute and convalescent phases of COVID-19. The prospective study material was composed of cDNA or gDNA derived from T cells, B-cell-depleted T cells, or PBMCs. A de-identified subject ID, COVID-19 status, age in years and sex were almost always included in the sample metadata. The dataset comprised deeply sampled blood TCRbeta repertoires from subjects exposed to, actively infected with, or recovered from COVID-19. The repertoires were released in a freely available public database intended as a resource for research on the immune response to SARS-CoV-2. Where available, HLA class I and class II types were taken from metadata supplied by the sample provider and were not determined by assay-based typing. The samples were drawn from two sources: the first 160 participants of the ongoing ImmuneRACE study, and approximately 1,300 subjects contributed by 6 global collaborators.

Germline trimming: 6 bases from V, 3 bases from J; junction bases outside gene matches: 11. CDR1 is given as SQVTM and CDR2 as ANQGSEA, both from the germline V gene. The CDR3 starts with the cysteine, ends with the phenylalanine, and has 15 residues. Kept here is only the CDR3 DNA, which spans 45 bases and is read in frame from base 1. What the research found in general, with its limitations: The amount of clinical and demographic metadata varied by source and participant and was provided uncurated.

On this clone: The specificity of this receptor is unknown. No qualities accompany the bases; no much larger clone lies one base away.

TCRbeta CDR3 regions were amplified from genomic DNA by means of the immunoSEQ Assay, a bias-controlled multiplex PCR. As for the original processing: The number of nucleated cells in each sample was estimated from the amplification of reference gene primers within the assay. To quantify the absolute abundance of each unique TCRbeta CDR3 rearrangement, sequence reads were collapsed and filtered. For each sample, productive Simpson clonality was calculated by taking the square root of Simpson's diversity index across productive rearrangements. This is the immuneACCESS table as TCRdb keeps it, with only in-frame sequences that have V and J called. A part of the clones is gone; compared with another copy, unresolved V genes explain less than half, and the rest is unexplained. V and J calls and clone size are copied from that table; D and trimming were computed from the DNA. In this sample the table shows about 480,000 clones, nearly 90% of which occur a single time. The ten largest clonotypes hold roughly 0.9% of the sample.

In Seattle, one collaborating source enrolled patients while the infection was active and tracked those patients longitudinally over the course of disease. Each collaborating institution followed its own protocols to collect whole blood in K2EDTA tubes. Collaborator samples were shipped for TCRbeta analysis as frozen whole blood, isolated PBMCs, or DNA extracted from either sample type. Recombination joined TRBV29-1 with TRBJ1-2; the junction holds 9 bases that match TRBD1. This clonotype originated in a man aged 18 to 29 with COVID-19, enrolled during active disease. The source material was peripheral blood. The CDR3 protein is CSVWTGEFSYYGYTF. The bases are TGCAGCGTATGGACAGGGGAGTTCTCGTACTATGGCTACACCTTC.